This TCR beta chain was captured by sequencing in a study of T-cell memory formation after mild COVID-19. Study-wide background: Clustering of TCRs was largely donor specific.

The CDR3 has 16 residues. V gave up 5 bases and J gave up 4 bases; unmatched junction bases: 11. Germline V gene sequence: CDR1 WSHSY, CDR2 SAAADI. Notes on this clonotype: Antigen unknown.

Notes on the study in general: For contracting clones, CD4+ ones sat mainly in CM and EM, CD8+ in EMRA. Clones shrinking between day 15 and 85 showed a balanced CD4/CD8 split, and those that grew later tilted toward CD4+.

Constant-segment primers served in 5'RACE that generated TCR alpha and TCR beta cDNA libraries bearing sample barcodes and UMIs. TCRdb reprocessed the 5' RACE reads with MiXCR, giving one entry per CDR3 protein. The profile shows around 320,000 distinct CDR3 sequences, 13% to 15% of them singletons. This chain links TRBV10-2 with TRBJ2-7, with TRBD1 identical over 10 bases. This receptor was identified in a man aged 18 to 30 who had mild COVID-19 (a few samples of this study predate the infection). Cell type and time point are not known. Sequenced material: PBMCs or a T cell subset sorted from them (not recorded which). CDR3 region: CASSSALGQGVYEQYF. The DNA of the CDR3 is TGCGCCAGCAGTAGCGCCCTCGGACAGGGGGTTTACGAGCAGTACTTC.